The next 17 T cell receptor beta chains were all read from a single sample in a study of blood T cell repertoires in COVID-19. Using immunoSEQ multiplex PCR, the repertoire was profiled, and TCRdb retains in-frame clones only, with some absent. This sample yields about 120,000 clones, of which 80% to 90% are seen a single time; almost 30% belongs to the top ten. The sequenced sample consisted of peripheral blood. Receptors were obtained from a woman aged 70-85 years with acute or convalescent COVID-19.

The rearrangement uses TRBV28 and TRBJ1-5; D not certain. This CDR3 spans 13 amino acids. V was shortened by 10 bases and J by 6 bases, with 16 bases between the two germline ends. From germline, CDR1 is MDHEN and CDR2 SYDVKM. The CDR3 bases are TGTGCCAACTCCGAGGTCGGAGGTCAGCCCCAGCATTTT. It specifies CANSEVGGQPQHF.

V gene TRBV20-1 combines with J gene TRBJ2-1; TRBD1 is a possible D gene (6 bases). Germline CDR1 and CDR2: DFQATT and SNEGSKA (reference sequence). V lost 5 bases and J 8 bases, leaving 10 bases between the germline ends. The CDR3 is made up of 11 amino acids. CDR3 DNA sequence: TGCAGTGCTGTGAAGGGGGATGAGCAGTTCTTC. It translates to CSAVKGDEQFF.

DNA of the CDR3: TGTGCCAGCAGTGACTCGTGGCCCGGAGGAATCACCGGGGAGCTGTTTTTT. Amino acid sequence: CASSDSWPGGITGELFF. The rearrangement joins TRBV6-4 to TRBJ2-2; the D gene is possibly TRBD2 (5 bases). The CDR3 is 17 amino acids. Germline CDR1 reads MRHNA; CDR2 reads SNTAGT. The ends were cut back, 0 bases at V and 4 bases at J, with 15 bases in the middle.

The CDR3 DNA follows: TGTGCCAGCAGCGCCGTCAGGGCGCTGCATGGAGCTTTCTTT. As protein: CASSAVRALHGAFF. The V and J genes are TRBV6-5 and TRBJ1-1; D is perhaps TRBD1 (5 bases). This CDR3 spans 14 amino acids. Germline V gene data show CDR1 as MNHEY and CDR2 as SVGAGI. V was trimmed by 6 bases and J by 10 bases, leaving 21 bases between them.

The V and J genes are TRBV28 and TRBJ1-3, with D maybe TRBD1 (5 bases). The V and J ends lost 4 bases and 0 bases respectively, with 10 bases between them. Looked up from germline, CDR1 is MDHEN and CDR2 is SYDVKM. This CDR3 is built from 15 residues. CDR3 DNA sequence: TGTGCCAGCAGTTCCACAGGTATCTCTGGAAACACCATATATTTT. Its translation: CASSSTGISGNTIYF. Variable domain in full (rest from reference TRBV28 and TRBJ1-3): DVKVTQSSRYLVKRTGEKVFLECVQDMDHENMFWYRQDPGLGLRLIYFSYDVKMKEKGDIPEGYSVSREKKERFSLILESASTNQTSMYLCASSSTGISGNTIYFGEGSWLTVV.

The chain has TRBV5-1 and TRBJ1-6; D is uncertain. V lost 0 bases and J lost 4, with 8 bases in between. This CDR3 comprises 15 residues. Germline assignment: CDR1 SGHRS and CDR2 YFSETQ. The CDR3 region has the DNA TGCGCCAGCAGCTTGGGTACAGTTTATAATTCACCCCTCCACTTT. This sequence encodes CASSLGTVYNSPLHF. Supplemented by reference TRBV5-1 and TRBJ1-6, the full variable domain reads KAGVTQTPRYLIKTRGQQVTLSCSPISGHRSVSWYQQTPGQGLQFLFEYFSETQRNKGNFPGRFSGRQFSNSRSEMNVSTLELGDSALYLCASSLGTVYNSPLHFGNGTRLTVT.

The chain combines TRBV5-4 with TRBJ1-3; maybe TRBD1 (5 bases). Germline lookup yields CDR1 SGHNT and CDR2 YYREEE (reference sequence). The CDR3 has 16 amino acids. Trimming removed 4 bases from V and 0 bases from J, with 14 bases in between. DNA of the CDR3: TGTGCCAGCAGCATACTATCAGGGAACTCTGGAAACACCATATATTTT. This gives the protein CASSILSGNSGNTIYF.

The chain employs TRBV7-2 and TRBJ1-2; D is undetermined. Germline loops: CDR1 SGHTA, CDR2 FQGNSA. V lost 4 bases and J lost 7, with 16 bases in between. The CDR3 contains 14 residues. CDR3 protein: CASSSYSGEGGYTF. CDR3 bases: TGTGCCAGCAGCTCCTACTCAGGCGAAGGTGGCTACACCTTC.

In DNA, the CDR3 is TGCGCCAGCAGTTGGGACAGGGGGGCCTACGAGCAGTACTTC. As protein: CASSWDRGAYEQYF. The chain uses TRBV5-1 and TRBJ2-7; TRBD1 aligns across 11 bases. Trimming took 5 bases from V and 2 from J; bases not matched to a gene: 3. The CDR3 has 14 residues. Germline V lookup: CDR1 SGHRS, CDR2 YFSETQ.

The V gene is TRBV3-1 (or the pseudogene TRBV3-2), the J gene TRBJ1-5, with 10 nucleotides matching TRBD1. This CDR3 spans 15 amino acids. Germline loops: CDR1 LGHDT, CDR2 YNNKEL (reference sequence). Trimming cost V 4 bases and J 6 bases; bases outside gene matches: 6. CDR3 sequence reads: CASSLGQGGSQPQHF. The DNA for the CDR3 is TGTGCCAGCAGCCTCGGACAGGGGGGAAGTCAGCCCCAGCATTTT.

The rearrangement uses TRBV5-8 and TRBJ2-2; 7 bases are shared with TRBD2. After removal of 6 bases from V and 8 bases from J, the junction contained 10 bases not matched to a gene. The CDR3 contains 14 residues. Per the germline V gene, CDR1 is SGHTS and CDR2 is YDEGEE. This CDR3 reads CASTLRGIAGELFF. For the CDR3, the DNA is TGTGCCAGCACCCTGCGGGGGATCGCAGGGGAGCTGTTTTTT.

This chain uses TRBV5-1 with TRBJ2-7, with 8 bases that match TRBD1. CDR1 and CDR2 (germline): SGHRS, YFSETQ. CDR3 length equals 15 residues. V shed 4 bases and J 0 bases; nucleotides not matched to a gene: 6. The CDR3 is CASSPLQGASYEQYF. CDR3 bases: TGCGCCAGCAGCCCCCTCCAGGGGGCCTCCTACGAGCAGTACTTC. The full variable domain, in which reference TRBV5-1 and TRBJ2-7 provide the parts outside the CDR3, is KAGVTQTPRYLIKTRGQQVTLSCSPISGHRSVSWYQQTPGQGLQFLFEYFSETQRNKGNFPGRFSGRQFSNSRSEMNVSTLELGDSALYLCASSPLQGASYEQYFGPGTRLTVT.

The V call is TRBV6-5, the J call TRBJ2-7; 11 bases line up with TRBD1. V lost 7 bases, J lost 0 bases, and 2 bases stayed unmatched. The CDR3 is 14 amino acids. Germline-derived CDR1 and CDR2 are MNHEY and SVGAGI. CDR3 in DNA: TGTGCCAGCATGGGGACAGGGGGCTCCTACGAGCAGTACTTC. Its translation is CASMGTGGSYEQYF.

The chain carries TRBV5-1 and TRBJ2-1; the match to TRBD1 covers 10 bases. Germline CDR1 SGHRS, CDR2 YFSETQ. The CDR3 runs to 21 residues. V lost 2 bases and J lost 0; bases outside the gene matches: 17. The CDR3 loop reads CASSFPRDRGSQAISYNEQFF. CDR3 DNA sequence: TGCGCCAGCAGCTTCCCGCGGGACAGGGGATCACAGGCAATCTCCTACAATGAGCAGTTCTTC.

This sequence joins TRBV5-1 and TRBJ2-5; TRBD1 agrees at 10 bases. V shed 4 bases and J 5 bases; nucleotides not matched to a gene: 8. This CDR3 comprises 15 residues. Germline loops: CDR1 SGHRS, CDR2 YFSETQ. The CDR3 DNA sequence: TGCGCCAGCAGCCCTGGACAGGGGGATGGCGAGACCCAGTACTTC. Amino acids: CASSPGQGDGETQYF.

The chain has TRBV10-3 and TRBJ2-2, with 10 positions matching TRBD1. The length of the CDR3 is 14 residues. CDR1 and CDR2 (germline): ENHRY, SYGVKD. Unmatched junction bases numbered 5, after V lost 8 bases and J lost 5 bases. The CDR3 DNA is TGTGCCATCGCGCCGGGACAGGGGACCGGGGAGCTGTTTTTT. Its translation: CAIAPGQGTGELFF.

The CDR3 here is CASSLGAKETQYF. The CDR3, as DNA: TGTGCCAGCAGCTTAGGGGCCAAAGAGACCCAGTACTTC. The chain carries TRBV11-2 and TRBJ2-5; D is unresolved. The CDR3 length is 13 residues. Germline V gives CDR1 SGHAT, CDR2 FQNNGV. The V end was cut by 1 base, the J end by 3 bases, with 6 bases between.